This T cell receptor (beta chain) was captured in a study of regulatory T cells in long-lasting Graves disease. Arm-PCR of CDR3 regions with iRepertoire HTBI primers generated TCR beta libraries. TCRdb processed the multiplex PCR reads anew with MiXCR; each CDR3 protein has one entry. Found here are almost 450,000 distinct CDR3 sequences, approximately 16% of them singletons; the top ten hold about 10%. As to time point: newly diagnosed GD, antithyroid drugs for less than 3 months. Isolated PBMC RNA provided the starting material for the TCR library. This clonotype was picked up many times. Per the germline V gene, CDR1 is GTSNPN and CDR2 is SVGIG (reference sequence). V lost 0 bases to trimming and J lost 4 bases, with 14 bases between them. The CDR3 runs to 15 residues. This sample also appeared in a second study, on T cells in Graves' hyperthyroidism and ophthalmopathy. That publication notes: The authors deemed Graves' hyperthyroidism stable absent ophthalmopathy progression within 18 months.

The rearrangement joins TRBV30 to TRBJ2-3; tentatively, D is TRBD2 (6 bases). The specimen was peripheral blood mononuclear cells (PBMCs), collected at new diagnosis, from a patient treated with antithyroid drugs. This TCR came from a woman aged 25 to 39 with Graves disease. CDR3 amino acids: CAWSVSGSRADTQYF. Written as DNA, the CDR3 is TGTGCCTGGAGTGTATCCGGGAGCAGGGCAGATACGCAGTATTTT.